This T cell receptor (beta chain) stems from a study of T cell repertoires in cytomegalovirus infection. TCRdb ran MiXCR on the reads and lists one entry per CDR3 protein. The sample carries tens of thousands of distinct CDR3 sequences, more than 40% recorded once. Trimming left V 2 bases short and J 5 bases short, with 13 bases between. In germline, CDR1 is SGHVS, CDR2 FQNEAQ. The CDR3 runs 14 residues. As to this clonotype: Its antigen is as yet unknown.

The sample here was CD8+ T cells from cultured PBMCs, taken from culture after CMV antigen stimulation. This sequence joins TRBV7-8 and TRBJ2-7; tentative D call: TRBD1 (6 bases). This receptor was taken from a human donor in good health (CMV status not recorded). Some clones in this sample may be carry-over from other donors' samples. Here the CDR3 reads CASSLSTGWDEQYF. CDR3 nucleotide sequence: TGTGCCAGCAGCTTAAGCACAGGGTGGGACGAGCAGTACTTC. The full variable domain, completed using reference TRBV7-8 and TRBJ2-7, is GAGVSQSPRYKVAKRGQDVALRCDPISGHVSLFWYQQALGQGPEFLTYFQNEAQLDKSGLPSDRFFAERPEGSVSTLKIQRTQQEDSAVYLCASSLSTGWDEQYFGPGTRLTVT.